The clone carrying this T cell receptor (beta chain) came up many times. Its antigen is not identified. The data stem from a study of T cells in Graves' hyperthyroidism and ophthalmopathy. Study results and caveats: Patients with ophthalmopathy were separated from those with stable hyperthyroidism by a 13 V-J model. The majority of expanded thyroid clonotypes above 0.001 also appeared in blood.

TCR beta CDR3 regions were amplified from RNA. Primed by the HTBI set, a first-round RT-PCR was run on the TCR CDR3. TCRdb passed the multiplex PCR reads through MiXCR, listing each CDR3 protein once. The table records over 500,000 distinct CDR3 sequences, around 50% of them present only once. The V and J ends lost 5 bases and 5 bases, in that order; junction bases with no gene match: 10. Germline-derived CDR1 and CDR2 are MNHEY and SVGAGI. This CDR3 contains 15 residues. The sample consisted of peripheral blood or thyroid tissue (not recorded which). The TCR comes from an adult woman with Graves' disease, either hyperthyroidism or ophthalmopathy (not recorded which). The chain links TRBV6-5 to TRBJ2-5, with 8 nucleotides matching TRBD2. The CDR3 sequence: CASSLPGLGGETQYF. CDR3 DNA sequence: TGTGCCAGCAGTCTTCCGGGACTAGGGGGGGAGACCCAGTACTTC.